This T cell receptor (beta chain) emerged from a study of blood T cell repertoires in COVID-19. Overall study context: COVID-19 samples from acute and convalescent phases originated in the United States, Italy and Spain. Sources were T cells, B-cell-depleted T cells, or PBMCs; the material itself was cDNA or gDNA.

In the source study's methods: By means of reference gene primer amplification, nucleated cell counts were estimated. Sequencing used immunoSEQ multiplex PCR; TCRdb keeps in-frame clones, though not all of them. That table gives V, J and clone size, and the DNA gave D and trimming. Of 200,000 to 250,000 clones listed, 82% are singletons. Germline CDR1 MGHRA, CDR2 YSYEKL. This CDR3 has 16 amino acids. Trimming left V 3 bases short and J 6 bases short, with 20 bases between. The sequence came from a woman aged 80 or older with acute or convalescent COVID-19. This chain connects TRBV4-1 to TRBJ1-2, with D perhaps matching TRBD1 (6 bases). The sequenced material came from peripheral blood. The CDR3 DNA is TGCGCCAGCAGCCAGGATACGGCCCCGGACAGTCATGGCTACACCTTC. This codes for CASSQDTAPDSHGYTF.